This entry is about one T cell receptor (beta chain). The data belong to a study of Ad26.COV2.S vaccination and SARS-CoV-2 variants. The overall study: Into the muscle, Ad26.COV2.S was dosed once or twice, 56 days apart.

Treatment reported: around 19 received Ad26.COV2.S at low or high dose, single or two shots; 5 received placebo; per-sample allocation not given. Specimens were obtained on day 63 following the first vaccine or placebo injection. In germline, CDR1 is SGHAT, CDR2 FQNNGV. The length of the CDR3 is 12 residues. Deletions cut 1 base from V and 6 bases from J, with 7 bases between. Some clones are missing from TCRdb's copy, which holds only in-frame ones; the method was immunoSEQ multiplex PCR. This table holds more than 300,000 clones, around 83% found once. This specimen consisted of peripheral blood, obtained in a trial of Ad26.COV2.S vaccine versus placebo. The rearrangement joins TRBV11-2 to TRBJ2-7; weak D call: TRBD2 (5 bases). This TCR was recovered from a person aged 18 to 59 who received the Ad26.COV2.S COVID-19 vaccine or a placebo. The CDR3 DNA sequence: TGTGCCAGCAGCTTAGGAGAGGGCGAGCAGTACTTC. Translated, it gives CASSLGEGEQYF.